This T cell receptor beta chain was recorded in a study of shared clonotypes between healthy human individuals. Libraries were prepared by immunoSEQ multiplex PCR; TCRdb keeps only in-frame clonotypes and omits some of them. The sample comprises over 2 million clones, about 95% of which are singletons, and more than 0.95% rests with the top ten. V lost 2 bases, J lost 0 bases, and 13 bases lay in between. Germline V lookup: CDR1 SGHTA, CDR2 FQGNSA. The CDR3 runs to 16 residues. Naive CD8 cells lacked CD45RO, underwent positive selection for CCR7 and left out terminally differentiated effector memory CD45RA+ cells.

The chain is built from TRBV7-2 and TRBJ1-2; no definite D call. This clonotype originated in a man between 18 and 29 years old in good health. Sequencing was performed on naive CD8+ T cells sorted from blood. CDR3 sequence (DNA): TGTGCCAGCAGCTTAACCCCTGCGGGGACTAACTATGGCTACACCTTC. This codes for CASSLTPAGTNYGYTF.